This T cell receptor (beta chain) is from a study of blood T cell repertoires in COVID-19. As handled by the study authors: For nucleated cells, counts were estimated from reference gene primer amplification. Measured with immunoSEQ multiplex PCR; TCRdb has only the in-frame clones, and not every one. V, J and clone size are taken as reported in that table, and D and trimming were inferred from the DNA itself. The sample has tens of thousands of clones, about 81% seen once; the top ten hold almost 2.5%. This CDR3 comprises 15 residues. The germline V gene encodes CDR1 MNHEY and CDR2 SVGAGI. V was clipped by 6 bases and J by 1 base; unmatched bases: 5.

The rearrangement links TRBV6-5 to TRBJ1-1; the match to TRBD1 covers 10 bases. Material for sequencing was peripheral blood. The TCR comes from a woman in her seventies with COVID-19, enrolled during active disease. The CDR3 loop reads CASSKDRGPNTEAFF. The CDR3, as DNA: TGTGCCAGCAGCAAAGACAGGGGGCCGAACACTGAAGCTTTCTTT.